A single sample is the source of the 14 T cell receptor beta chains below, sequenced in a study of T cell clones after liver transplantation. Produced via immunoSEQ multiplex PCR; TCRdb's table is partial and in-frame only. The sample records fewer than 50,000 clones, 70% to 90% being singletons. Specimen: CD4+ T cells from blood, collected 24 months after liver transplant. Receptor source: a human patient who received a liver transplant. Some T cells may be supplied by the graft donor.

This clone has just a few counts. The V gene is TRBV5-8, the J gene TRBJ1-2; TRBD1 matches 7 bases. V was clipped by 3 bases and J by 2 bases; unmatched bases: 1. The CDR3 totals 13 residues. Germline V gene sequence: CDR1 SGHTS, CDR2 YDEGEE. The CDR3: CASSYRGNYGYTF. Here the CDR3 DNA reads TGTGCCAGCAGCTACAGGGGAAACTATGGCTACACCTTC.

This rearrangement joins TRBV7-2 to TRBJ1-1; D is unresolved. In germline, CDR1 is SGHTA, CDR2 FQGNSA. The length of the CDR3 is 15 residues. V was cut by 1 base and J by 0 bases, with 9 bases left in between. As DNA, the CDR3 is TGTGCCAGCAGCTTAGTGCAGAACATGAACACTGAAGCTTTCTTT. Encoded protein: CASSLVQNMNTEAFF.

The rearrangement joins TRBV6-1 to TRBJ1-6; unclear D gene. The V gene lost 5 bases and the J gene lost 4 bases, with 12 bases spanning the gap. Per germline, CDR1 MNHNS and CDR2 SASEGT. The CDR3 length is 15 residues. Written as DNA, the CDR3 is TGTGCCAGCAGTCGGTCCGGGGATTATAATTCACCCCTCCACTTT. Encoded protein: CASSRSGDYNSPLHF.

The chain uses TRBV19 and TRBJ2-1, with 11 positions matching TRBD2. The CDR3 contains 15 residues. The germline V gene encodes CDR1 LNHDA and CDR2 SQIVND (reference sequence). The V gene end was trimmed by 3 bases and the J gene end by 8 bases; junction bases not matched to a gene: 6. The CDR3 is CASSIALAGVYEQFF. The CDR3 region has the DNA TGTGCCAGTAGTATCGCACTAGCGGGAGTCTATGAGCAGTTCTTC. Supplemented by reference TRBV19 and TRBJ2-1, the full variable domain reads DGGITQSPKYLFRKEGQNVTLSCEQNLNHDAMYWYRQDPGQGLRLIYYSQIVNDFQKGDIAEGYSVSREKKESFPLTVTSAQKNPTAFYLCASSIALAGVYEQFFGPGTRLTVL.

The chain links TRBV9 to TRBJ2-7; tentatively, D is TRBD1 or TRBD2 (6 bases each). The CDR3 covers 15 residues. V lost 0 bases to trimming and J lost 4 bases, with 14 bases between them. CDR1 is SGDLS, CDR2 YYNGEE, per germline. The CDR3 sequence is CASSVATGAVYEQYF. CDR3 DNA: TGTGCCAGCAGCGTAGCTACGGGGGCCGTGTACGAGCAGTACTTC.

The chain couples TRBV11-3 to TRBJ2-2; the D gene could be TRBD1 or TRBD2 (7 bases each). In germline, CDR1 is SGHNT, CDR2 YENEEA. Between the trimmed V and J ends, which lost 8 bases and 3 bases, there was a span of 16 bases. This CDR3 contains 15 residues. The CDR3 spells CASAGGARDTGELFF. In DNA, the CDR3 is TGTGCCAGCGCAGGGGGGGCGCGGGACACCGGGGAGCTGTTTTTT. Full variable domain (rest looked up from reference TRBV11-3 and TRBJ2-2): EAGVVQSPRYKIIEKKQPVAFWCNPISGHNTLYWYLQNLGQGPELLIRYENEEAVDDSQLPKDRFSAERLKGVDSTLKIQPAELGDSAVYLCASAGGARDTGELFFGEGSRLTVL.

The sample holds a few counts of this clone. The chain links TRBV10-3 to TRBJ2-5; D is unresolved. The CDR3 extends over 13 amino acids. Trimming stripped 6 bases from V and 1 base from J, with 9 bases between. Germline V gene data show CDR1 as ENHRY and CDR2 as SYGVKD. This chain's CDR3 is CAISAVPQETQYF. In DNA form, the CDR3 reads TGTGCCATCAGCGCCGTTCCCCAAGAGACCCAGTACTTC.

The chain is built from TRBV27 and TRBJ1-5; no clear D gene. The V end was cut by 2 bases, the J end by 3 bases, with 14 bases between. This CDR3 is built from 16 residues. CDR1 is MNHEY, CDR2 SMNVEV, per germline (reference sequence). CDR3 sequence: CASSLLSQGYNQPQHF. The CDR3 coding sequence is TGTGCCAGCAGTTTACTTAGTCAAGGCTACAATCAGCCCCAGCATTTT.

The J gene is TRBJ2-1, the V gene TRBV10-1; unclear D gene. The CDR3 contains 15 residues. The V gene's germline CDR1 is WNHNN and CDR2 SYGVQD (reference sequence). With 3 bases removed from V and 2 bases from J, the gap between germline ends came to 11 bases. In DNA, the CDR3 is TGCGCCAGCAGTGACAGCAAATCCCCCTACAATGAGCAGTTCTTC. This translates into CASSDSKSPYNEQFF.

The rearrangement joins TRBV27 to TRBJ2-1; D perhaps matches TRBD2 (5 bases). Per germline, CDR1 MNHEY and CDR2 SMNVEV (reference sequence). The V end lost 2 bases, the J end lost 3 bases, and 11 bases lay between the germline ends. The CDR3 runs to 15 residues. The DNA of the CDR3 is TGTGCCAGCAGTTTAACAGCGGTTCTCTACAATGAGCAGTTCTTC. Its protein is CASSLTAVLYNEQFF.

The rearrangement uses TRBV21-1 and TRBJ1-1. TRBV21-1 is deemed a pseudogene. CDR3 length equals 9 residues. In DNA form, the CDR3 reads TGTGCCAGGGAGACTGAAGCTTTCTTT. Translating gives CARETEAFF.

This chain connects TRBV11-2 to TRBJ2-5; D not certain. The CDR3 is made up of 11 amino acids. Per germline, CDR1 SGHAT and CDR2 FQNNGV. Trimming cost V 2 bases and J 5 bases, with 3 bases left between them. CDR3 sequence: CASSLRETQYF. In nucleotides, the CDR3 is TGTGCCAGCAGCTTAAGGGAGACCCAGTACTTC.

This clone was counted a few times. The chain combines TRBV7-8 with TRBJ2-5, with D perhaps TRBD1 (5 bases). CDR3 length: 13 residues. Trimming pared 6 bases from V and 2 bases from J, leaving 10 bases between. Germline CDR1 reads SGHVS; CDR2 reads FQNEAQ. For the CDR3, the DNA is TGTGCCAGCAGTAGACAGACTCAAGAGACCCAGTACTTC. Translation gives CASSRQTQETQYF. The full variable domain, rest sourced from reference TRBV7-8 and TRBJ2-5, is GAGVSQSPRYKVAKRGQDVALRCDPISGHVSLFWYQQALGQGPEFLTYFQNEAQLDKSGLPSDRFFAERPEGSVSTLKIQRTQQEDSAVYLCASSRQTQETQYFGPGTRLLVL.

The gene calls are TRBV5-1 and TRBJ1-1; D ambiguous. The V end was cut by 0 bases, the J end by 7 bases, with 10 bases between. This CDR3 is built from 13 residues. Per germline, CDR1 SGHRS and CDR2 YFSETQ. CDR3 in amino acids: CASSLVGQFEAFF. The CDR3 nucleotides read TGCGCCAGCAGCTTGGTAGGGCAGTTTGAAGCTTTCTTT.